Sequencing of this T cell receptor beta chain was carried out in a study of blood T cells in healthy people across ages. As for the study in general: Per two T cells, template switching captured roughly one barcoded beta molecule.

Regarding this clonotype: What it binds is not known.

Study-wide points: Among long-lived donors, naive CD4+ cells were more numerous and diversity higher than in aged donors.

With a J-beta primer mix and a sample-barcoded 5' primer, a second PCR ran roughly 6 to 12 cycles. Per sample, CDR3-containing paired-end reads numbered at least 2.5 million. TCRdb itself ran the 5' RACE reads through MiXCR, one entry per CDR3 protein. The profile covers fewer than 2 million distinct CDR3 sequences, with about 39% appearing a single time and around 23% taken by the ten largest. Caucasian individuals from Russia who were healthy and aged about 6 to 95 acted as donors. Trimming shortened V by 2 bases and J by 0 bases, and 14 bases separated the two germline ends. The CDR3 runs to 17 residues. Germline lookup yields CDR1 SGDLS and CDR2 YYNGEE.

The sequence came from a human donor in good health. The gene calls are TRBV9 and TRBJ2-2; possible D gene TRBD2, 5 bases. Sequencing used blood. The CDR3: CASSVGGRVSNTGELFF. The CDR3 nucleotides read TGTGCCAGCAGCGTCGGAGGTAGGGTTTCGAACACCGGGGAGCTGTTTTTT.